This T cell receptor beta chain was captured by sequencing in a study of control samples from healthy donors and cancer patients. Profiling relied on immunoSEQ multiplex PCR, and the TCRdb table lists in-frame clones only, not all of them. The sample contains 75,000 to 95,000 clones, around 85% of which appear only once. CDR3 size: 16 residues. V lost 0 bases and J lost 9; bases outside the gene matches: 12. Germline V gene data show CDR1 as GTSNPN and CDR2 as SVGIG (reference sequence). This receptor was taken from a man in his sixties or seventies with lung cancer. Sequencing was performed on PBMCs. J is TRBJ2-1 and V is TRBV30, with 9 nucleotides matching TRBD2. The CDR3 is CAWSVLLAGPRGEQFF. The CDR3, as DNA: TGTGCCTGGAGTGTACTGCTAGCGGGACCCAGGGGTGAGCAGTTCTTC.